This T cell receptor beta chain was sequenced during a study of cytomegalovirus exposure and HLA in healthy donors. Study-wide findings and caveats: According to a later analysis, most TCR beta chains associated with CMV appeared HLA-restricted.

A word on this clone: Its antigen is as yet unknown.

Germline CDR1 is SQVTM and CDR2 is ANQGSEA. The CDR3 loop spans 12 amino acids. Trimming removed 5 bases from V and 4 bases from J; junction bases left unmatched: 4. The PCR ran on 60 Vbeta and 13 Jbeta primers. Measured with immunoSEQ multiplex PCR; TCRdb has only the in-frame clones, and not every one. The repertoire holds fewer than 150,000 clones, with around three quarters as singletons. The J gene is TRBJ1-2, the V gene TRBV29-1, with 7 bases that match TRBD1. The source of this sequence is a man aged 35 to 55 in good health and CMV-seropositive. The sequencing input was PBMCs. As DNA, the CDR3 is TGCAGCGTTATTCAGGGGGTCTATGGCTACACCTTC. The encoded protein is CSVIQGVYGYTF.